The following is a T cell receptor beta chain sequence with its context. Its antigen specificity is not known. No much larger clone is present one base from it, and per-base qualities are unavailable. The immunoSEQ Assay, a bias-controlled multiplex PCR, was used to amplify TCRbeta CDR3 regions from genomic DNA. The study's processing was this. The number of nucleated cells in each sample was estimated by amplification of reference gene primers within the assay. To quantify the absolute abundance of each unique TCRbeta CDR3 rearrangement, sequence reads were collapsed and filtered. For each sample, productive Simpson clonality was calculated by taking the square root of Simpson's diversity index across productive rearrangements. TCRdb's version of the immuneACCESS table is confined to in-frame rearrangements and falls short of the full clone set. An unresolved V gene accounts for under half of the shortfall where checked; the remainder is of unknown origin. V, J and clone size are those of that table, while D and trimming were read from the DNA. The sample includes around 340,000 clones, with approximately 89% observed a single time. The ten largest account for just under 4% of the sample.

One collaborating source in Seattle enrolled patients while the patients were actively infected and followed the patients over time throughout the course of disease. Each collaborating institution followed its own protocols to collect whole blood in K2EDTA tubes. For TCRbeta analysis, collaborators shipped samples as frozen whole blood, isolated PBMCs, or DNA extracted from either of those sample types. This sample is part of a study of blood T cell repertoires in COVID-19 (dated by TCRdb to the early 2020s). Regarding the research as a whole: Samples covering the acute and convalescent phases of COVID-19 were provided by collaborators in the United States, Italy and Spain. Where HLA class I and class II types were available, the types were taken from metadata supplied by the sample provider, not from assay-based typing. Subjects who had been exposed to COVID-19, were actively infected with it, or had recovered from it provided the deeply sampled blood TCRbeta repertoires that made up the dataset. Samples were obtained from the ongoing ImmuneRACE study (first 160 participants) and from some 1,200 subjects provided by 6 global collaborators. The repertoires were released in a freely available public database intended as a resource for research on the immune response to SARS-CoV-2. The sample metadata nearly always contained a de-identified subject ID, COVID-19 status, age in years and sex. The material from the prospective study consisted of cDNA or gDNA derived from T cells, B-cell-depleted T cells, or PBMCs.

As encoded in the germline V gene (reference sequence), CDR1 is LNHDA while CDR2 is SQIVND. The CDR3 holds 15 amino acids from the cysteine to the phenylalanine. Solely the CDR3 DNA is kept, with 45 bases framed from the first base. V ends up 2 bases short and J 5 bases short, with an unmatched junction base count of 4. Here is what the overall study found, with its caveats: How much clinical and demographic metadata was included differed by source and by participant, and the metadata was provided uncurated.

What was sequenced was peripheral blood. The source is a woman aged 60-75 years with COVID-19, enrolled during active disease. The chain is made from TRBV19 and TRBJ2-7; 12 nucleotides in the junction match TRBD1. The CDR3 protein is CASSIWGQGANEQYF. The DNA is as follows: TGTGCCAGTAGTATATGGGGACAGGGGGCCAACGAGCAGTACTTC.